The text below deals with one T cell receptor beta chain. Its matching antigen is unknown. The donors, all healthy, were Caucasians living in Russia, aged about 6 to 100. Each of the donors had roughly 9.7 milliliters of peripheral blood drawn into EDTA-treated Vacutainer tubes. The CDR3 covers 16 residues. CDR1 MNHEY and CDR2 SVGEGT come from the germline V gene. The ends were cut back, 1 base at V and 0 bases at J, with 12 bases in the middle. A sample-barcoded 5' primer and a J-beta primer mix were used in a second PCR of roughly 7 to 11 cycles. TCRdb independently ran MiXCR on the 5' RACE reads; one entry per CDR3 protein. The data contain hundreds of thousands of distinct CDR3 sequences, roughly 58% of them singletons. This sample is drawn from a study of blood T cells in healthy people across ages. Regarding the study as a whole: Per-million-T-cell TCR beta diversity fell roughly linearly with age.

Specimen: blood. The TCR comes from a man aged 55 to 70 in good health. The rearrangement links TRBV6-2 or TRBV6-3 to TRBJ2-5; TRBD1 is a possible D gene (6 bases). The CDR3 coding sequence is TGTGCCAGCAGTTACTTCACCAGGGGCGACCAAGAGACCCAGTACTTC. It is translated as CASSYFTRGDQETQYF.